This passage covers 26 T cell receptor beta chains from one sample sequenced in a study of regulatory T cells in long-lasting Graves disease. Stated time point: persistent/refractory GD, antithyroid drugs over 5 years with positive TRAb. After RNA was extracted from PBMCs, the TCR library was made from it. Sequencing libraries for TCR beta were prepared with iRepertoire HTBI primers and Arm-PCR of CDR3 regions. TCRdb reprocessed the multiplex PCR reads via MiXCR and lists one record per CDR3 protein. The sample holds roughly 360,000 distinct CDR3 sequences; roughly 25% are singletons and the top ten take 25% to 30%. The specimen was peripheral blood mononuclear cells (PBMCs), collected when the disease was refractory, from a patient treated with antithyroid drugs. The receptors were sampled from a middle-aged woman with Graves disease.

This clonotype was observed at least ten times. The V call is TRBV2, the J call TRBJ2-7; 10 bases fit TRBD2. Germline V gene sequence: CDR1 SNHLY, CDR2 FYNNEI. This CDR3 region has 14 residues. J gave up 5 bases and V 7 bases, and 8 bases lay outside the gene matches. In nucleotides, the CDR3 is TGTGCCAGCATGGCTAGCGGGGGCGGCCACGAGCAGTACTTC. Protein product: CASMASGGGHEQYF.

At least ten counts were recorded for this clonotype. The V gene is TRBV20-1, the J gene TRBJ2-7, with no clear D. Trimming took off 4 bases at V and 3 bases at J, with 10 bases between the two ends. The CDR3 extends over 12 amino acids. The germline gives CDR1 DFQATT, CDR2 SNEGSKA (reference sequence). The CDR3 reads CSATPHDYEQYF. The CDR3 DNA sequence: TGCAGTGCTACCCCTCATGACTACGAGCAGTACTTC.

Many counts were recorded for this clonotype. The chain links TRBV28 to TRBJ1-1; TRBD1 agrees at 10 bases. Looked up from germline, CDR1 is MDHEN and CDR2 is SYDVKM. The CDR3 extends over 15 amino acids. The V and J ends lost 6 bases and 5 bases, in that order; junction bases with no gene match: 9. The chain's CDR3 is CASRYRDRGWTEAFF. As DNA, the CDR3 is TGTGCCAGCAGGTACCGGGACAGGGGATGGACTGAAGCTTTCTTT.

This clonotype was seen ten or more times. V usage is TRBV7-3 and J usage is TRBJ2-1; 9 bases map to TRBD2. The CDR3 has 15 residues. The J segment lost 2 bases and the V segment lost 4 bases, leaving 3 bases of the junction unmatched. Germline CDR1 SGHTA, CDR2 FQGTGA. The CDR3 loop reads CASSSGLAPYNEQFF. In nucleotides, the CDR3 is TGTGCCAGCAGCTCGGGACTAGCCCCCTACAATGAGCAGTTCTTC.

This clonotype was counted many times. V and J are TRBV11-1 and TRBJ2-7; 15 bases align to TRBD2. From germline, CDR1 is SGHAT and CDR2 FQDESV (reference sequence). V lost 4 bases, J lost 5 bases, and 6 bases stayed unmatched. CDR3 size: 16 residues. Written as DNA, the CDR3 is TGTGCCAGCAGCTCAGGACTAGCGGGAGGGCTCAACGAGCAGTACTTC. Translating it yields CASSSGLAGGLNEQYF.

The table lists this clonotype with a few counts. The DNA for the CDR3 is TGTGCCTGGAGGGAGAGGCGGTCTAATTCACCCCTCCACTTT. This translates into CAWRERRSNSPLHF. J is TRBJ1-6 and V is TRBV30; D gene unclear. This CDR3 is 14 amino acids long. The V gene's germline CDR1 is GTSNPN and CDR2 SVGIG (reference sequence). The ends were cut back, 3 bases at V and 6 bases at J, with 12 bases in the middle.

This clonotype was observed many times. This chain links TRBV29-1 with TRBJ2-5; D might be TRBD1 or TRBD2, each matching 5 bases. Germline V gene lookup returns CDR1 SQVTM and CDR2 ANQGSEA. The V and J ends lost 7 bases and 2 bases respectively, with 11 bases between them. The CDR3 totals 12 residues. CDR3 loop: CSARDGQETQYF. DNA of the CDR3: TGCAGCGCCAGGGACGGACAAGAGACCCAGTACTTC.

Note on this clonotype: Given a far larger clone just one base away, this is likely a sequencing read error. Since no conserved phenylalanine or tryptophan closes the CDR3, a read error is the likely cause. CDR3 DNA sequence: TGTGCCAGCAGCCACAGGACAGGTCAGCCCCAGCATTCT. As protein: CASSHRTGQPQHS. The rearrangement joins TRBV6-2 or TRBV6-3 to TRBJ1-5; the match to TRBD1 covers 7 bases. The V gene's germline CDR1 is MNHEY and CDR2 SVGEGT. With 6 bases clipped from V and 6 bases from J, the junction kept 5 bases outside the gene matches. The CDR3 is made up of 13 amino acids.

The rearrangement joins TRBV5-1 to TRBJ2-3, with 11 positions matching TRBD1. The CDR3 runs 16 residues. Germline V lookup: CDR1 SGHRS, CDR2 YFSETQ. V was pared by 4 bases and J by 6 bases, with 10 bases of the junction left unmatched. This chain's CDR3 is CASSLQGTGGRDTQYF. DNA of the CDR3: TGCGCCAGCAGCCTCCAAGGGACAGGGGGACGGGATACGCAGTATTTT.

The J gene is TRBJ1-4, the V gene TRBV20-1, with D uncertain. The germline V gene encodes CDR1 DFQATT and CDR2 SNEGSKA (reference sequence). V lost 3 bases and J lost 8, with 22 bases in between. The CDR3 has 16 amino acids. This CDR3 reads CSARGAGIPPLEKLFF. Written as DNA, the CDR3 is TGCAGTGCTAGGGGTGCAGGTATTCCCCCACTAGAAAAACTGTTTTTT.

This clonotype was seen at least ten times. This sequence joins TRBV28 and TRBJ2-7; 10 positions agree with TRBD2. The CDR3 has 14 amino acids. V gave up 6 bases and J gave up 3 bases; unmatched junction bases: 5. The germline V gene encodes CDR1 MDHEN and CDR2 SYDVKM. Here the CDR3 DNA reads TGTGCCAGCAGCTTCCTAGCGGGAGACTACGAGCAGTACTTC. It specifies CASSFLAGDYEQYF.

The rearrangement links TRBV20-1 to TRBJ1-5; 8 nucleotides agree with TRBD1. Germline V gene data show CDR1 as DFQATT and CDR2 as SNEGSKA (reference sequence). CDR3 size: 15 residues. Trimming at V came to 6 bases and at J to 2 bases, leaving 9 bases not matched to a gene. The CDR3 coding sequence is TGCAGTGCCCTGACAGGGGCGGGAGGCAATCAGCCCCAGCATTTT. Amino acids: CSALTGAGGNQPQHF.

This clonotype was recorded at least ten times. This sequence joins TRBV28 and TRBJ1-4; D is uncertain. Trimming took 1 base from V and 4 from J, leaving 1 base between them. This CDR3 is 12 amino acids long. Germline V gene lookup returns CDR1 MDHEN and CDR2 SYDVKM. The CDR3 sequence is CASSLYNEKLFF. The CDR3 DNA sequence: TGTGCCAGCAGTTTATATAATGAAAAACTGTTTTTT.

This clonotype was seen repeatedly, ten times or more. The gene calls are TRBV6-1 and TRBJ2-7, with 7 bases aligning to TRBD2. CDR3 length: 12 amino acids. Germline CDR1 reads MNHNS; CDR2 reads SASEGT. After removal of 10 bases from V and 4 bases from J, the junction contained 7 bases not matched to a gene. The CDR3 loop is CATLAGAYEQYF. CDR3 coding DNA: TGTGCCACCCTCGCGGGAGCATACGAGCAGTACTTC.

This CDR3 reads CASSMRTGLGNIQYF. The CDR3 bases are TGTGCCAGTAGTATGCGCACGGGGCTGGGGAACATTCAGTACTTC. J is TRBJ2-4 and V is TRBV19; D may match TRBD1 or TRBD2 (5 bases each). CDR1 and CDR2 (germline): LNHDA, SQIVND (reference sequence). Deletions cut 3 bases from V and 7 bases from J, with 16 bases between. The CDR3 runs 15 residues. Supplemented by reference TRBV19 and TRBJ2-4, the full variable domain reads DGGITQSPKYLFRKEGQNVTLSCEQNLNHDAMYWYRQDPGQGLRLIYYSQIVNDFQKGDIAEGYSVSREKKESFPLTVTSAQKNPTAFYLCASSMRTGLGNIQYFGAGTRLSVL.

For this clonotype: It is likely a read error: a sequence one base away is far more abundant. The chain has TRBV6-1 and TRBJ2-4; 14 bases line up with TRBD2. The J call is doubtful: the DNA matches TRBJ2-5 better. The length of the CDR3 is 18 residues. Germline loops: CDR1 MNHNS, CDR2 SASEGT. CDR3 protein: CASRGLAGARYNQGTQYF. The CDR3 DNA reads TGTGCCAGCAGGGGACTAGCGGGAGCGCGGTACAATCAAGGGACCCAGTACTTC.

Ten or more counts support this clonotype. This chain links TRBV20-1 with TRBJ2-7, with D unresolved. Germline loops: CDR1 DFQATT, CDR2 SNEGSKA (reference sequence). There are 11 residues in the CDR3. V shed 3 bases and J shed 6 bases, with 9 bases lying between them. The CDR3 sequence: CSASAGFEQYF. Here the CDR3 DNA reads TGCAGTGCTAGTGCTGGATTCGAGCAGTACTTC.

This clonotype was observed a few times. The CDR3 reads CASSQRTGRNEQYF. For the CDR3, the DNA is TGTGCCAGCAGCCAGAGGACAGGGAGAAACGAGCAGTACTTC. V usage is TRBV7-6 and J usage is TRBJ2-7; 8 positions agree with TRBD1. The CDR3 consists of 14 residues. The junction had 8 bases not matched to a gene; V was cut back by 5 bases and J by 5 bases. CDR1 is SGHVS, CDR2 FNYEAQ, per germline.

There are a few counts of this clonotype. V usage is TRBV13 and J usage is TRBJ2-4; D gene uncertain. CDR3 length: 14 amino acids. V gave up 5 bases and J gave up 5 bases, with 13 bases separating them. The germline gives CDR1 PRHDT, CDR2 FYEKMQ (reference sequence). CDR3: CASSQDFRENIQYF. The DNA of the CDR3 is TGTGCCAGCAGCCAAGATTTCCGGGAAAACATTCAGTACTTC.

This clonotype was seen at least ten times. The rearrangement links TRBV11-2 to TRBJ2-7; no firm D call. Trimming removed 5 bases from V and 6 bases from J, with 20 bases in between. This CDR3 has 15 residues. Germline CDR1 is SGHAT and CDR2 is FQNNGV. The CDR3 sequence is CASSALGRNPPEQYF. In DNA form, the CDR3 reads TGTGCCAGCAGCGCCCTTGGGCGTAACCCTCCCGAGCAGTACTTC.

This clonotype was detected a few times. CDR3 coding DNA: TGTGCCAGTAGTATATCTGACCAACACCTCCAAGAGACCCAGTACTTC. This sequence encodes CASSISDQHLQETQYF. This rearrangement joins TRBV19 to TRBJ2-5, with D unclear. Trimming pared 2 bases from V and 1 base from J, leaving 14 bases between. CDR3 length: 16 amino acids. CDR1 and CDR2 from the germline V gene are LNHDA and SQIVND (reference sequence). The variable domain in full, with the rest retrieved from reference TRBV19 and TRBJ2-5, is DGGITQSPKYLFRKEGQNVTLSCEQNLNHDAMYWYRQDPGQGLRLIYYSQIVNDFQKGDIAEGYSVSREKKESFPLTVTSAQKNPTAFYLCASSISDQHLQETQYFGPGTRLLVL.

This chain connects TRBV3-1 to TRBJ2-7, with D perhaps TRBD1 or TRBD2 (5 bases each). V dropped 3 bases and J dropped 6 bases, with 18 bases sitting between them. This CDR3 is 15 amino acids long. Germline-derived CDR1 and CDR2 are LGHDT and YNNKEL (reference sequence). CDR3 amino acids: CASSHTGTPSREQYF. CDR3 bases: TGTGCCAGCAGCCATACCGGGACCCCGTCTCGCGAGCAGTACTTC.

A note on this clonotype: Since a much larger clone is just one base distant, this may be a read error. This chain's CDR3 is CSGRDRGTQYF. In nucleotides, the CDR3 is TGCAGCGGACGGGACAGAGGGACCCAGTACTTC. J is TRBJ2-5 and V is TRBV29-1; 7 nucleotides match TRBD1. Trimming cost V 7 bases and J 7 bases; bases outside gene matches: 6. The CDR3 totals 11 residues. In germline, CDR1 is SQVTM, CDR2 ANQGSEA.

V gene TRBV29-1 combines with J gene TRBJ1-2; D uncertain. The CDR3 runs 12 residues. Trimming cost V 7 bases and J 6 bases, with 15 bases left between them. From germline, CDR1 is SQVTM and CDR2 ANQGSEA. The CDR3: CSAQGIRDGYTF. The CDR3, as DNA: TGCAGCGCCCAAGGCATCCGCGATGGCTACACCTTC.

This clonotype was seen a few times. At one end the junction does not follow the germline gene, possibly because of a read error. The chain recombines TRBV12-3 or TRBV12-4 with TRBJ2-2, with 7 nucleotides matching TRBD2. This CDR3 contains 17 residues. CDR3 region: CASSPNLAVPNTGELVF. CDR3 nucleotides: TGTGCCAGCAGTCCTAACCTAGCGGTTCCGAACACCGGGGAGCTGGTTTTT.

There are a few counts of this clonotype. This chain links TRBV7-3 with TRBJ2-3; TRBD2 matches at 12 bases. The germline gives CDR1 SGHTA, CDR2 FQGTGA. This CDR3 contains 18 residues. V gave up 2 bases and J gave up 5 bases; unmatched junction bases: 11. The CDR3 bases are TGTGCCAGCAGCTTATCTCCGGCGACTAGCGGGAGAGGAGATACGCAGTATTTT. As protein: CASSLSPATSGRGDTQYF.